This T cell receptor beta chain was captured by sequencing in a study of regulatory T cells in long-lasting Graves disease. Study context: Over 5 years on antithyroid drugs plus positive TSH receptor antibodies marked Graves' disease as persistent.

Study conclusions and caveats: Researchers reported studying only peripheral blood, not thyroid tissue. Preferential use of TRBV28, TRBJ1-2 and TRBJ2-5 was seen in persistent disease.

V was pared by 1 base and J by 7 bases, with 10 bases between. The CDR3 is 13 amino acids. Germline V CDR1 and CDR2: LGHDT, YNNKEL (reference sequence). This clonotype was detected ten times or more. Its antigen remains unidentified. Stated time point: persistent/refractory GD, antithyroid drugs over 5 years with positive TRAb. PBMC RNA served as the TCR library source. All patients originated from an endocrinology department located in Xi'an, China. To make TCR beta libraries, researchers used iRepertoire HTBI primers and Arm-PCR of CDR3 regions. TCRdb reprocessed the multiplex PCR reads via MiXCR and lists one record per CDR3 protein. The sample includes about 470,000 distinct CDR3 sequences, less than 25% of them seen just once.

The source is a female donor with Graves disease. The sequencing used peripheral blood mononuclear cells (PBMCs), collected when the disease was refractory, from a patient treated with antithyroid drugs. The chain links TRBV3-1 to TRBJ1-2; the D is unclear. CDR3 nucleotide sequence: TGTGCCAGCAGCCAAGGAGGGTACGGTGGCTACACCTTC. Translated: CASSQGGYGGYTF.